This T cell receptor beta chain originates from a study of blood T cells in healthy people across ages. Germline loops: CDR1 ENHRY, CDR2 SYGVKD. The V end lost 0 bases, the J end lost 8 bases, and 20 bases lay between the germline ends. The CDR3 sequence is 17 residues long. Using a J-beta primer mix together with a sample-barcoded 5' primer, a second PCR was run for about 7 to 12 cycles. TCRdb re-analysed the 5' RACE reads in MiXCR, keeping a single row per CDR3 protein. The sample records fewer than 2,000,000 distinct CDR3 sequences, 35% to 50% being singletons. This clonotype was seen more than once but under ten times.

The sequenced sample consisted of blood. V usage is TRBV10-3 and J usage is TRBJ2-1; possibly TRBD2 for D (5 bases). The TCR originated in a human donor in good health. CDR3 sequence (DNA): TGTGCCATCAGTGAGTCCTTTAGCTCATTTGGAGGAGATGAGCAGTTCTTC. Translating gives CAISESFSSFGGDEQFF.